The 8 T cell receptor beta chains below all came from one sample that was sequenced in a study of cytomegalovirus exposure and HLA in healthy donors. The PCR was carried out with 60 Vbeta primers and 13 Jbeta primers. TCRdb's table, derived via immunoSEQ multiplex PCR, lists solely in-frame clones and lacks some. The sample gives more than 150,000 clones, more than 70% of which show up once; 0.35% to 0.45% is in the top ten. The sample comprised PBMCs. The receptors originated from a boy between 2 and 10 years old in good health and CMV-seronegative.

CDR3 sequence reads: CASSSHPSAGMYEQYF. The CDR3 DNA follows: TGTGCCAGCAGTTCCCACCCATCGGCAGGGATGTACGAGCAGTACTTC. V usage is TRBV27 and J usage is TRBJ2-7; the D gene is possibly TRBD1 (5 bases). The CDR3 extends over 16 amino acids. Trimming took 4 bases from V and 4 from J, leaving 20 bases between them. Germline V gene lookup returns CDR1 MNHEY and CDR2 SMNVEV (reference sequence).

The CDR3 DNA reads TGTGCCAGCAGGACCACCCTCCTGGCGGGAGCACGCTACGAGCAGTACTTC. It is translated as CASRTTLLAGARYEQYF. This chain uses TRBV21-1 with TRBJ2-7; TRBD2, the table's D call, was not compared with the DNA. TRBV21-1 has pseudogene status. The CDR3 has 17 amino acids.

The chain links TRBV6-1 to TRBJ1-1, with D perhaps matching TRBD1 (5 bases). Germline V gene sequence: CDR1 MNHNS, CDR2 SASEGT. The ends were cut back, 6 bases at V and 4 bases at J, with 18 bases in the middle. This CDR3 region has 15 residues. The chain's CDR3 is CASRALGGMSTEAFF. In DNA, the CDR3 is TGTGCCAGCAGAGCCTTGGGGGGTATGAGCACTGAAGCTTTCTTT.

This clone was observed a handful of times. V usage is TRBV5-1 and J usage is TRBJ1-3; 7 bases are a match to TRBD1. V trimming: 3 bases; J trimming: 2 bases; junction bases outside the gene matches: 8. The germline V gene encodes CDR1 SGHRS and CDR2 YFSETQ. There are 16 residues in the CDR3. The CDR3 DNA is TGCGCCAGCAGCTGGACAGGTGCACGTACTGGAAACACCATATATTTT. It is translated as CASSWTGARTGNTIYF.

This chain joins TRBV10-1 and TRBJ2-1; 9 bases match TRBD2. Germline lookup yields CDR1 WNHNN and CDR2 SYGVQD (reference sequence). CDR3 length equals 14 residues. J was trimmed by 15 bases and V by 2 bases; bases with no gene match: 11. CDR3 nucleotides: TGCGCCAGCAGTGAGGCGGGCCAGCGGGAGGTTCGGTTCTTC. Translating gives CASSEAGQREVRFF.

The chain employs TRBV11-2 and TRBJ1-3; a possible D gene is TRBD1 (6 bases). This CDR3 contains 16 residues. V lost 1 base and J lost 0, with 10 bases in between. Germline V gene data show CDR1 as SGHAT and CDR2 as FQNNGV. CDR3 amino acids: CASSLGQASSGNTIYF. In nucleotides, the CDR3 is TGTGCCAGCAGCTTAGGACAGGCGAGCTCTGGAAACACCATATATTTT.

The rearrangement links TRBV7-9 to TRBJ2-7; D is uncertain. The CDR3 spans 12 residues. Trimming took 1 base from V and 5 from J, leaving 6 bases between them. The germline V gene encodes CDR1 SEHNR and CDR2 FQNEAQ (reference sequence). CDR3 nucleotide sequence: TGTGCCAGCAGCTTAGACAGCAACGAGCAGTACTTC. As protein: CASSLDSNEQYF.

V and J are TRBV29-1 and TRBJ1-4, with D maybe TRBD1 (5 bases). This CDR3 is 14 amino acids long. The ends were cut back, 7 bases at V and 8 bases at J, with 20 bases in the middle. Germline assignment: CDR1 SQVTM and CDR2 ANQGSEA. The CDR3 reads CSGPPGGLREKLFF. The CDR3 DNA sequence: TGCAGCGGACCCCCGGGGGGTTTACGGGAAAAACTGTTTTTT.